The clone carrying this TCR beta chain was recorded only once. Its antigen is as yet unknown. The source of the sample is a study of OX40 agonist ivuxolimab in advanced cancers. For the study at large: From about 20 to 80 years was the age range, with a mean of roughly 64 years, and over 80% were male. General study findings and limits: With doses of 0.1 to 3.0 mg/kg, CD4+ and CD8+ blood T cells had undergone clonal expansion by week 6.

The length of the CDR3 is 14 residues. The V and J ends lost 6 bases and 7 bases, in that order; junction bases with no gene match: 9. The germline V gene encodes CDR1 SQVTM and CDR2 ANQGSEA. This table comes from immunoSEQ multiplex PCR, and its TCRdb copy is limited to in-frame clones, with some not included. The sample has around 62,000 clones, roughly nine tenths seen once. The J gene is TRBJ2-1, the V gene TRBV29-1; 10 nucleotides align to TRBD2. This clonotype was sampled from an adult with an advanced solid tumor such as melanoma, head and neck, liver or kidney cancer. The sample consisted of CD4+ or CD8+ T cells sorted from blood, taken in a trial of the OX40 agonist ivuxolimab. CDR3 coding DNA: TGCAGCGTGGGGGGAGCGGGAGGGCCGAATGAGCAGTTCTTC. Amino acid sequence: CSVGGAGGPNEQFF.